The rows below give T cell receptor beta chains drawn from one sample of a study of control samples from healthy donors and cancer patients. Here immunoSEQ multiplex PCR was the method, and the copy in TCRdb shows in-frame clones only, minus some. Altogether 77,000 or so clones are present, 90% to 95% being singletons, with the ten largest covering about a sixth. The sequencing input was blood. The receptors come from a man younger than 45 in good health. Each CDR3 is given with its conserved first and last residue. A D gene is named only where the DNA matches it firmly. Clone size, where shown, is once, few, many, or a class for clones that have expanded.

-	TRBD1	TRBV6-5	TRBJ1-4	TGTGCCAGCAGTTACTCGGGACAGGGGAGCGAAAAACTGTTTTTT	CASSYSGQGSEKLFF
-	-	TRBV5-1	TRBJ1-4	TGCGCCAGCAGCTTGGCTGGCGGTAATGAAAAACTGTTTTTT	CASSLAGGNEKLFF
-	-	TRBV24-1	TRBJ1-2	TGTGCCACCAGTGACTCCGGACAACCACTCTTCTATGGCTACACCTTC	CATSDSGQPLFYGYTF
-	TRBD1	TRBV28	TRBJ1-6	TGTGCCAGCAGTTTAAACAGGGGAAATTCACCCCTCCACTTT	CASSLNRGNSPLHF
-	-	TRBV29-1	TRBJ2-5	TGCAGCGGGGGGCAGGAGACCCAGTACTTC	CSGGQETQYF
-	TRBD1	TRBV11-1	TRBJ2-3	TGTGCCAGCAGCTTAGTAACAGGGGGCTTCACAGATACGCAGTATTTT	CASSLVTGGFTDTQYF
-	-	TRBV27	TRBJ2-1	TGTGCCAGCAGAGCCAGCGGGTGGTATGAGCAGTTCTTC	CASRASGWYEQFF
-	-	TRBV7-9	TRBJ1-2	TGTGCCAGCAGCTTAGCGGATAAAGAGGCTTCGTATGGCTACACCTTC	CASSLADKEASYGYTF
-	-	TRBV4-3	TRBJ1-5	TGCGCCAGCAGCCAAGATTATGGACAGCCCCAGCATTTT	CASSQDYGQPQHF
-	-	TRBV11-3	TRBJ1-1	TGTGCCAGCAGCTCCGAGATAACAGGTGAAGCTTTCTTT	CASSSEITGEAFF
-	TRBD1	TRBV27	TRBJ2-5	TGTGCCAGCAGTCCGACAGGGGGCGGTTACGCGACCCAGTACTTC	CASSPTGGGYATQYF
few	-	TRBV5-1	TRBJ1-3	TGCGCCAGCAGCTTGGCCTCTGGAAACACCATATATTTT	CASSLASGNTIYF
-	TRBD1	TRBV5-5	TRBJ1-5	TGTGCCAGCAGCCAGGGACAGCCCGAGGGTAATCAGCCCCAGCATTTT	CASSQGQPEGNQPQHF
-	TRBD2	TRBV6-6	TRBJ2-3	TGTGCCAGCAGCCTTACTAGCGGGAGAGTCTCAGATACGCAGTATTTT	CASSLTSGRVSDTQYF
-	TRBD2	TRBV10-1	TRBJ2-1	TGCGCCAGCAGTCCACTAGCGGGAGGCAATGAGCAGTTCTTC	CASSPLAGGNEQFF
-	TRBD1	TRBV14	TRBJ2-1	TGTGCCAGCAGCCTCCCCGGGACAGTACACAATGAGCAGTTCTTC	CASSLPGTVHNEQFF
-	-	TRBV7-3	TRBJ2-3	TGTGCCAGCAGCGTCCGACCCACAGATACGCAGTATTTT	CASSVRPTDTQYF
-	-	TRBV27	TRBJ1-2	TGTGCCAGCAGTTCCATCCTGACAGATAACTATGGCTACACCTTC	CASSSILTDNYGYTF
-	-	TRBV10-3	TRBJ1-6	TGTGCCATCAGTTTGACGGTTGACAATTCACCCCTCCACTTT	CAISLTVDNSPLHF
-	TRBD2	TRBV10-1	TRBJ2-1	TGCGCCAGCACCTTAGGACTAGCGGCCTACAATGAGCAGTTCTTC	CASTLGLAAYNEQFF
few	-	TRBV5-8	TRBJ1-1	TGTGCCAGCAGCTTGCGACAGGCGGCAGAAGCTTTCTTT	CASSLRQAAEAFF
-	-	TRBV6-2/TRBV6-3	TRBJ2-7	TGTGCCAGCAGACCTACAGGGATCCCCTACGAGCAGTACTTC	CASRPTGIPYEQYF
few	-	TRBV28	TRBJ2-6	TGTGCCAGCAGCTCCACTATTTCTGGGGCCAACGTCCTGACTTTC	CASSSTISGANVLTF
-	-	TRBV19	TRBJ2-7	TGTGCCAGTAGTATAGGAGCTGTGGGGGGCGAGCAGTACTTC	CASSIGAVGGEQYF
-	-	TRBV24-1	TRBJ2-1	TGTGCCACCAGTGATAGGGACCAGGGCTTGGATGAGCAGTTCTTC	CATSDRDQGLDEQFF
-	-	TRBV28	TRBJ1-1	TGTGCCAGCAGTTTTAGGGGCCCGAACACTGAAGCTTTCTTT	CASSFRGPNTEAFF
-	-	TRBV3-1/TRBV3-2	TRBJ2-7	TGTGCCAGCAGCCAGAGCTCCTACGAGCAGTACTTC	CASSQSSYEQYF
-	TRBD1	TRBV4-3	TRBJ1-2	TGCGCCAGCAGCCAAGGGAGGACAGGCCACACCCGAGGCTACACCTTC	CASSQGRTGHTRGYTF
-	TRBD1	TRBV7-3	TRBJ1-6	TGTGCCAGCAGCTCCGGGACAGCTAATTCACCCCTCCACTTT	CASSSGTANSPLHF
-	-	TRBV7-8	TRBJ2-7	TGTGCCAGCAGCCTGGGGCTAGCCGGCTACGAGCAGTACTTC	CASSLGLAGYEQYF
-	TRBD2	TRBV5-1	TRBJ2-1	TGCGCCAGCAGCTCGGGACTAGCGGGAGGCGTTTTCTACAATGAGCAGTTCTTC	CASSSGLAGGVFYNEQFF
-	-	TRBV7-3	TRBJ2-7	TGTGCCAGCAGCTCCGCGGGCACGGTGAGCTCCTACGAGCAGTACTTC	CASSSAGTVSSYEQYF
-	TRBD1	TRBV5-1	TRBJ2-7	TGCGCCAGCAGCACGGGACAGGGGTACGACTACGAGCAGTACTTC	CASSTGQGYDYEQYF
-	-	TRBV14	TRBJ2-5	TGTGCCAGCAGCCAAGTTGGAGAGACCCAGTACTTC	CASSQVGETQYF
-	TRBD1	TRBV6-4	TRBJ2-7	TGTGCCAGCAGTGGCCGACAGGGTATCGAGCAGTACTTC	CASSGRQGIEQYF